This T cell receptor (beta chain) came from a study of blood T cell repertoires in COVID-19. The table came from immunoSEQ multiplex PCR; TCRdb's copy has only in-frame clones and leaves some out. Here the sample spans roughly 140,000 clones, more than 80% being singletons. This CDR3 is 15 amino acids long. Germline V lookup: CDR1 LNHDA, CDR2 SQIVND (reference sequence). Trimming left V 5 bases short and J 4 bases short, with 16 bases between. This rearrangement joins TRBV19 to TRBJ2-3; TRBD2 is a possible D gene (6 bases). This clonotype was obtained from a man between 65 and 85 years old with acute or convalescent COVID-19. Specimen: peripheral blood. CDR3 sequence reads: CASSFPGLTPDTQYF. The CDR3 nucleotides read TGTGCCAGTAGTTTCCCGGGACTTACCCCAGATACGCAGTATTTT.